Presented here are 5 T cell receptor beta chains from one specimen sequenced in a study of cytomegalovirus exposure and HLA in healthy donors. A multiplex PCR was run with 60 Vbeta primers and 13 Jbeta primers. Here immunoSEQ multiplex PCR was the method, and the copy in TCRdb shows in-frame clones only, minus some. The sample has 40,000 or so clones. Sequencing was done on a sample of PBMCs. All receptors derive from a woman in her twenties or thirties in good health and CMV-seropositive.

The V call is TRBV11-3, the J call TRBJ1-4; TRBD1 matches at 7 bases. V lost 2 bases and J lost 8; bases outside the gene matches: 2. Germline CDR1 is SGHNT and CDR2 is YENEEA. CDR3 length: 13 amino acids. This CDR3 reads CASSLTGAEKLFF. In DNA form, the CDR3 reads TGTGCCAGCAGCTTAACAGGGGCAGAAAAACTGTTTTTT. The whole variable domain, filled in from reference TRBV11-3 and TRBJ1-4, reads EAGVVQSPRYKIIEKKQPVAFWCNPISGHNTLYWYLQNLGQGPELLIRYENEEAVDDSQLPKDRFSAERLKGVDSTLKIQPAELGDSAVYLCASSLTGAEKLFFGSGTQLSVL.

The chain uses TRBV18 and TRBJ1-2; 7 bases map to TRBD1. The CDR3 runs to 14 residues. V lost 0 bases to trimming and J lost 7 bases; unmatched junction nucleotides: 5. CDR1 is KGHSH, CDR2 LQKENI, per germline. The CDR3 here is CASSPPSTGSGYTF. The CDR3 DNA reads as TGTGCCAGCTCACCACCGTCGACAGGGAGTGGCTACACCTTC.

The gene calls are TRBV29-1 and TRBJ2-7; tentative D call: TRBD2 (6 bases). This CDR3 contains 13 residues. V lost 2 bases, J lost 5 bases, and 13 bases lay in between. Germline V gene lookup returns CDR1 SQVTM and CDR2 ANQGSEA. For the CDR3, the DNA is TGCAGCGTTGAATGGCCAGGGAGGAACGAGCAGTACTTC. Translating it yields CSVEWPGRNEQYF.

The V call is TRBV27, the J call TRBJ2-3, with 9 positions matching TRBD2. CDR1 and CDR2 (germline): MNHEY, SMNVEV (reference sequence). The CDR3 has 15 amino acids. With V trimmed by 6 bases and J by 2 bases, 6 bases remained unmatched. The CDR3 bases are TGTGCCAGCAGCCCGTCTAGCGGGGACACAGATACGCAGTATTTT. It translates to CASSPSSGDTDTQYF.

V usage is TRBV1 and J usage is TRBJ2-5; the D call TRBD2 from the table was never checked on the DNA. TRBV1 is a pseudogene locus. The CDR3 consists of 16 residues. The CDR3, as DNA: TGCACCAGCAGCCAAGATACTAGCGGGTACCAAGAGACCCAGTACTTC. This gives the protein CTSSQDTSGYQETQYF.